This TCR beta chain was captured by sequencing in a study of technical replicates of blood from several donors listed by TCRdb under 2017. Germline trimming amounts to 0 bases on V and 5 bases on J, with 10 as the count of junction bases outside the gene matches. Spanning cysteine to phenylalanine, the CDR3 consists of 17 amino acids. Kept here is only the CDR3 DNA, which spans 51 bases and is read in frame from base 1. CDR1 and CDR2 were assigned from the germline V gene as SQVTM and ANQGSEA. Points on this clone: Its antigen target is currently unknown. No base quality information exists; no much larger clone differs at one position.

Receptor libraries were prepared by the immunoSEQ multiplex PCR assay. Not all clones reach the TCRdb copy of this immuneACCESS table, which keeps in-frame sequences only. Checked studies attribute under half of the gap to unresolved V genes and leave the rest unexplained. Recorded for this sample are tens of thousands of clones; approximately 91% of them occurred a single time. Clones ranked in the top ten supply under 0.5% of the sample. This TCR came from a human donor in good health. The receptor chain draws on TRBV29-1 and TRBJ2-1; TRBD2 fits 10 bases in the junction. The sequenced sample consisted of T cells isolated from PBMCs. The CDR3 region reads CSVEDYKTSGSHNEQFF. The DNA reads as follows: TGCAGCGTTGAAGATTATAAGACTAGCGGGTCCCACAATGAGCAGTTCTTC.